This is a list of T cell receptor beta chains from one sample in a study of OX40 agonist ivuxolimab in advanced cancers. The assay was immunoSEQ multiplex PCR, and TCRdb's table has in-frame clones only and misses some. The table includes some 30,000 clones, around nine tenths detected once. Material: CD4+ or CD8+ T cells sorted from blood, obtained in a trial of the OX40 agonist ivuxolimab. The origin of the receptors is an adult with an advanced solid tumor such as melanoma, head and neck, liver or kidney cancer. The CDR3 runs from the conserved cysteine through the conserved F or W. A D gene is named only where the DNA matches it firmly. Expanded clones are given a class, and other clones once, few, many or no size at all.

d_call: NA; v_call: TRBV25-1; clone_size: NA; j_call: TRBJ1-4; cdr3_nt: TGTGCCAGCAGTGTGGGCGCGGGGCTGTGGAATGAAAAACTGTTTTTT; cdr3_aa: CASSVGAGLWNEKLFF
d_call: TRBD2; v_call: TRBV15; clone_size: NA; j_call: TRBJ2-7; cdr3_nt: TGTGCCACCAGCAGAGTAGCGGGGACTAGCGTCACCTACGAGCAGTACTTC; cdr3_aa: CATSRVAGTSVTYEQYF
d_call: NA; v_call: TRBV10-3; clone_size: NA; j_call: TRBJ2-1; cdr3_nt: TGTGCCATCAGTTCCGGGGGGCCGGCCACCCACAATGAGCAGTTCTTC; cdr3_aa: CAISSGGPATHNEQFF
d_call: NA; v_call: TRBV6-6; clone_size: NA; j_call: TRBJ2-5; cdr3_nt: TGTGCCAGCGCTGAGGGGTTCGGGGAGACCCAGTACTTC; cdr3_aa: CASAEGFGETQYF
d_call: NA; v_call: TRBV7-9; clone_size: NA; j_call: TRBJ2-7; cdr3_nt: TGTGCCAGCAGCTTAGGCGTACCATCCTACGAGCAGTACTTC; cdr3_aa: CASSLGVPSYEQYF
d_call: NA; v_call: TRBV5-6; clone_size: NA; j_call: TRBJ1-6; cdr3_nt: TGTGCCAGCAGCTTAGGTTCGGCAGGAAAATCACCCCTCCACTTT; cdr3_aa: CASSLGSAGKSPLHF
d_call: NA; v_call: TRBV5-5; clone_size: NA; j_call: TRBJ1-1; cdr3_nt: TGTGCCAGCAGCCCTGAGCACTTCACTGAAGCTTTCTTT; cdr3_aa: CASSPEHFTEAFF
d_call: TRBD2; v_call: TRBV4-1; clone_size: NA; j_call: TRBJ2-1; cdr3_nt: TGCGCCAGCAGCCGAATGACTAGCGGGGGGGAGCAGTTCTTC; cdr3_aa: CASSRMTSGGEQFF
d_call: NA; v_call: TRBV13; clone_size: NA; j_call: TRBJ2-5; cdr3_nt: TGTGCCAGCAGCTTAGCCCAAGAGACCCAGTACTTC; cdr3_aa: CASSLAQETQYF
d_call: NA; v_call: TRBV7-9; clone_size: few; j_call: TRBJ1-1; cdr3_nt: TGTGCCAGCAGCTTAGAAGTTTACACTGAAGCTTTCTTT; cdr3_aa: CASSLEVYTEAFF
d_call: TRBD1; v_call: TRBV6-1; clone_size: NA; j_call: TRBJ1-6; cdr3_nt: TGTGCCAGCAGAGACAGGGGTACTAATTCACCCCTCCACTTT; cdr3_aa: CASRDRGTNSPLHF
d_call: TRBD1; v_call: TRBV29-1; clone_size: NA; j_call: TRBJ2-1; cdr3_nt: TGCAGCGCCACCGGGACAGGGCTGAATGAGCAGTTCTTC; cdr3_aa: CSATGTGLNEQFF
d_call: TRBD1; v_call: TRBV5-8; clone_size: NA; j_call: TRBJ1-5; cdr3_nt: TGTGCCAGCAGCTTGGGAGACAGGGGAGGGGAGCCCCAGCATTTT; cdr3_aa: CASSLGDRGGEPQHF
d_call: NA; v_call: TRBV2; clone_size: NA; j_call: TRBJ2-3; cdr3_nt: TGTGCCAGCAGTGGGTTTGGGGATACGCAGTATTTT; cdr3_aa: CASSGFGDTQYF
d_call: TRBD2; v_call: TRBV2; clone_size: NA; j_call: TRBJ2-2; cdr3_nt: TGTGCCAGCAGTATAGCGGGGGGAGGTATCACCGGGGAGCTGTTTTTT; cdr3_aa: CASSIAGGGITGELFF
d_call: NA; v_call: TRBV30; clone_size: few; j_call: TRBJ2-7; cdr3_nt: TGTGCGGGGCGGACAGTAGAATACGAGCAGTACTTC; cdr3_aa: CAGRTVEYEQYF
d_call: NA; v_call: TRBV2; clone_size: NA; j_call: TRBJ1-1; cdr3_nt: TGTGCCAGCAGTGAAGCACGGGGGGGTTTCGGAGCTTTCTTT; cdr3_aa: CASSEARGGFGAFF
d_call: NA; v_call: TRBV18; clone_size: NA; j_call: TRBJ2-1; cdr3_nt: TGTGCCAGCTCACCCGGATGGGGGGCGGCGTCCGAAACTGGCAATGAGCAGTTCTTC; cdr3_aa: CASSPGWGAASETGNEQFF
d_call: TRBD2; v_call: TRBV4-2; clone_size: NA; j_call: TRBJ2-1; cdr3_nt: TGTGCCAGCAGCCAAGGTAGCGGGGGGGCCCTTGAGCAGTTCTTC; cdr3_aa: CASSQGSGGALEQFF
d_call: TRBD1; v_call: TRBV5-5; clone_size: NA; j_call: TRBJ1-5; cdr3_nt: TGTGCCAGCAGCTTGTATTTAGGGACAGGGAGGCAGCCCCAGCATTTT; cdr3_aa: CASSLYLGTGRQPQHF
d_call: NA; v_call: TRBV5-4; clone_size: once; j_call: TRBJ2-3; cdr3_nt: TGTGCCAGCAGCCCGACCGGAGATACGCAGTATTTT; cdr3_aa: CASSPTGDTQYF
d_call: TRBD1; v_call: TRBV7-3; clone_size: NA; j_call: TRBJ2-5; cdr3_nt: TGTGCCAGCAGCTTAACGGACAGGCAGGGGGAGACCCAGTACTTC; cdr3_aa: CASSLTDRQGETQYF
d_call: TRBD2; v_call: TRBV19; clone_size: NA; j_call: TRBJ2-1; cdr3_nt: TGTGCCAGTTCGGCTCCTAGCGGGAGGGCCCACAATGAGCAGTTCTTC; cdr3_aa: CASSAPSGRAHNEQFF
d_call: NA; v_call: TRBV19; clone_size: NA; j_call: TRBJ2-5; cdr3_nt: TGTGCCAGTAGTATAGTCGGGACTTTTCAAGAGACCCAGTACTTC; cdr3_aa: CASSIVGTFQETQYF
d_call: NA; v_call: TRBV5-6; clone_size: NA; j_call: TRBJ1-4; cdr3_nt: TGTGCCAGCAGTCCGCAGGGTCAGCGCTATGAAAAACTGTTTTTT; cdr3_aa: CASSPQGQRYEKLFF
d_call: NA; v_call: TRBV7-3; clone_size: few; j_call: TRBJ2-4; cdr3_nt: TGTGCCAGCAGCTCGTCTGACCTTCAGGGACTCCTACACTTC; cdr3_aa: CASSSSDLQGLLHF
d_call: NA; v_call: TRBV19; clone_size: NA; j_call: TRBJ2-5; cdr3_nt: TGTGCCAGTACCCGAGGTCCAGGGGAGACCCAGTACTTC; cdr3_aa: CASTRGPGETQYF
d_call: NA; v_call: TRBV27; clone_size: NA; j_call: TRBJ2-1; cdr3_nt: TGTGCCAGCAGTTTACGCTACAATGAGCAGTTCTTC; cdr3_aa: CASSLRYNEQFF
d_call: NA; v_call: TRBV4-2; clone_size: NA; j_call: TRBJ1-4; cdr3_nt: TGTGCCAGCAGCCAAACTAATGAAAAACTGTTTTTT; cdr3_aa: CASSQTNEKLFF
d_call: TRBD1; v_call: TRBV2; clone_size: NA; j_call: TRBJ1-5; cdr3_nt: TGTGCCAGCAGGGATACAGGGGGGGGACAGCCCCAGCATTTT; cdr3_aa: CASRDTGGGQPQHF
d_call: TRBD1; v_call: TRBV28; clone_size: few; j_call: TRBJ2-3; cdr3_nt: TGTGCCAGCAGTGCAGGGACAGTCACAGATACGCAGTATTTT; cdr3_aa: CASSAGTVTDTQYF
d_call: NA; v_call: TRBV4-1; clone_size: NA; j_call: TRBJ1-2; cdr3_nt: TGCGCCAGCAGCCAAGATCGCGGGACGGAAGGGATTTACTATGGCTACACCTTC; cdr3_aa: CASSQDRGTEGIYYGYTF
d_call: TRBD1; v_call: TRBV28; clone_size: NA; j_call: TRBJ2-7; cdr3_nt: TGTGCCAGCAGTGTTGGACAGGGCGGTCAGTACTTC; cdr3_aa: CASSVGQGGQYF